The clone carrying this TCR beta chain was found once. This record comes from a study of T cells in Graves' hyperthyroidism and ophthalmopathy. The CDR3 has 15 amino acids. Germline CDR1 SGHTA, CDR2 FQGNSA. The V segment lost 5 bases and the J segment 8 bases; nucleotides outside the gene matches: 7. RNA transcripts gave rise to amplified TCR beta CDR3 regions. With the HTBI primer set, the TCR CDR3 went through a first round of RT-PCR. MiXCR, run by TCRdb on the multiplex PCR reads, gives a single entry per CDR3 protein. The repertoire has fewer than 350,000 distinct CDR3 sequences, about 14% of them found once; the top ten carry 7.5% to 8%.

This TCR was sampled from a young woman with Graves' hyperthyroidism that later progressed to Graves' ophthalmopathy. The sample consisted of blood. The chain combines TRBV7-2 with TRBJ2-1, with 12 bases fitting TRBD2. The CDR3 here is CASSALAGGPHEQFF. The CDR3 DNA is TGTGCCAGCAGCGCTCTAGCGGGAGGGCCGCATGAGCAGTTCTTC.